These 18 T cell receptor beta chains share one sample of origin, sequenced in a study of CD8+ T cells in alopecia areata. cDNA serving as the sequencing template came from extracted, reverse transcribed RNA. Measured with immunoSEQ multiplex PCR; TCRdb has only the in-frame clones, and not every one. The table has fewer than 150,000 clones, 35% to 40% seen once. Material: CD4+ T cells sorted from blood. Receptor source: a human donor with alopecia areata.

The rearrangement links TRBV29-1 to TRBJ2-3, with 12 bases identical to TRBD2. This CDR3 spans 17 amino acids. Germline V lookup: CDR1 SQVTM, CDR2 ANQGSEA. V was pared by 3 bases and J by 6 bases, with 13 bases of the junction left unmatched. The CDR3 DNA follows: TGCAGCGTTGACGACAGCCCTAGCGGGAGGGCCGGGGATACGCAGTATTTT. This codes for CSVDDSPSGRAGDTQYF.

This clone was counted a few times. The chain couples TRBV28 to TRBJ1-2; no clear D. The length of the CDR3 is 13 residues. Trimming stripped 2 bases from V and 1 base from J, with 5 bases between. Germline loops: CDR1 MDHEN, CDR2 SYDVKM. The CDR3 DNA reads TGTGCCAGCAGTTTAGCAGTTAACTATGGCTACACCTTC. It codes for CASSLAVNYGYTF.

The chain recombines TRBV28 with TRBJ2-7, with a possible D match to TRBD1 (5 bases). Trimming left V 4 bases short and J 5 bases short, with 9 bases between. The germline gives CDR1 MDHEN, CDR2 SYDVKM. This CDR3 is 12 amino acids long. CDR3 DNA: TGTGCCAGCAGTTACAGGCTCCACGAGCAGTACTTC. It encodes CASSYRLHEQYF.

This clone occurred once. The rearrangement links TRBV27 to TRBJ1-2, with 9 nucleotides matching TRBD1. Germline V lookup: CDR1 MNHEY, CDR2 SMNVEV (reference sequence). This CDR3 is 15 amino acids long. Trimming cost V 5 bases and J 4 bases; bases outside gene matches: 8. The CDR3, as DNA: TGTGCCAGCAGTCGACGGACAGGGGTGGCCTATGGCTACACCTTC. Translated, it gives CASSRRTGVAYGYTF.

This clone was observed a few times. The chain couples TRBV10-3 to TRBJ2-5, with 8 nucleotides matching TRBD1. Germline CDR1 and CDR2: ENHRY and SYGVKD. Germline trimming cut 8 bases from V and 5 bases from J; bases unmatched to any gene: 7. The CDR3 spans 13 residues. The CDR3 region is CAIGQGEGETQYF. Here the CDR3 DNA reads TGTGCCATCGGACAGGGTGAAGGGGAGACCCAGTACTTC.

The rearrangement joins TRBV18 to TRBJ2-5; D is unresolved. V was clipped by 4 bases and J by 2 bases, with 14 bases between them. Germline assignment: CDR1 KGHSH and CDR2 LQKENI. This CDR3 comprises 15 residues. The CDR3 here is CASSLSDGAQETQYF. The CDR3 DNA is TGTGCCAGCTCACTTTCGGACGGAGCGCAAGAGACCCAGTACTTC.

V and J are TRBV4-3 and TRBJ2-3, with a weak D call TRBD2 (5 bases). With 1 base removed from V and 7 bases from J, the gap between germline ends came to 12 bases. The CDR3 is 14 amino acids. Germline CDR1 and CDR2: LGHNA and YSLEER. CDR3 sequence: CASSQGDSVHTQYF. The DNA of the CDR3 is TGCGCCAGCAGCCAAGGGGATAGCGTGCATACGCAGTATTTT.

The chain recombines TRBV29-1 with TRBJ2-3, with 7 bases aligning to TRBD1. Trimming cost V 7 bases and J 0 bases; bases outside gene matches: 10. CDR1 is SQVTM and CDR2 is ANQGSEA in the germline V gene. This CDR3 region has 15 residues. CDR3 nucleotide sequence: TGCAGCGAGAAGGGACAGCTAGACAGCACAGATACGCAGTATTTT. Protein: CSEKGQLDSTDTQYF.

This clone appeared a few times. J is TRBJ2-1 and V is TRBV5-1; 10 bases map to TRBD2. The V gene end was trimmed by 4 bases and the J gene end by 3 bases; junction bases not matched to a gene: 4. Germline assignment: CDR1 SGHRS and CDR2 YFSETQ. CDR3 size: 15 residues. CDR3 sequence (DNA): TGCGCCAGCAGCGCCGGACTAGCGGACTACAATGAGCAGTTCTTC. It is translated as CASSAGLADYNEQFF.

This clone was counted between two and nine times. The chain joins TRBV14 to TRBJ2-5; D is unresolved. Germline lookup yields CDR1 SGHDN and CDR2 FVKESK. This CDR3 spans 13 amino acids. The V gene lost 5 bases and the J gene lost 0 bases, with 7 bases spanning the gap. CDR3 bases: TGTGCCAGCAGCAATCGAAACCAAGAGACCCAGTACTTC. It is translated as CASSNRNQETQYF. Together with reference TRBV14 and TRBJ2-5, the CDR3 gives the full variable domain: EAGVTQFPSHSVIEKGQTVTLRCDPISGHDNLYWYRRVMGKEIKFLLHFVKESKQDESGMPNNRFLAERTGGTYSTLKVQPAELEDSGVYFCASSNRNQETQYFGPGTRLLVL.

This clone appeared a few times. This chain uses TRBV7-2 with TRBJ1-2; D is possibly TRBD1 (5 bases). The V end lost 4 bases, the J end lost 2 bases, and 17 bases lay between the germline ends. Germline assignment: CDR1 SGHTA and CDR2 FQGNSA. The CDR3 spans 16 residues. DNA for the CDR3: TGTGCCAGCAGCTCTATCGACAGACTATTCAACTATGGCTACACCTTC. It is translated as CASSSIDRLFNYGYTF.

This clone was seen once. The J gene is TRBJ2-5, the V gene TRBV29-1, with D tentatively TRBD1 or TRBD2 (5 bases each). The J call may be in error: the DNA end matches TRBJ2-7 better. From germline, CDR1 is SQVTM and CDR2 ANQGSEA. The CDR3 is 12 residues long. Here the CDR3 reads CSVESGSHEQYF. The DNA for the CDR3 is TGCAGCGTGGAATCAGGGAGCCACGAGCAGTACTTC.

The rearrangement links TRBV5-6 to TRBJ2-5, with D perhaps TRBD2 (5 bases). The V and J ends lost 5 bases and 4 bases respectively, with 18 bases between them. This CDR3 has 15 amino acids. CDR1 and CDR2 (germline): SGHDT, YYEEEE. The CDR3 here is CASSLNPRGPETQYF. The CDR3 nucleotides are TGTGCCAGCAGTTTGAATCCACGGGGTCCAGAGACCCAGTACTTC.

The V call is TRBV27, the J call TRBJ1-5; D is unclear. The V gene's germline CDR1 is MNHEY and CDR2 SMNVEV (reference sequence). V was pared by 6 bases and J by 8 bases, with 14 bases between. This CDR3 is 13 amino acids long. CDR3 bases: TGTGCCAGCAGCCGGCGCGGGCATGAGCCCCAGCATTTT. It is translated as CASSRRGHEPQHF.

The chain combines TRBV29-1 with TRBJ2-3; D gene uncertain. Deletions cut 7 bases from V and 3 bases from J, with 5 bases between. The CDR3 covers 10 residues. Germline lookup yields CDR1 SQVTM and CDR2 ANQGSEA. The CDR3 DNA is TGCAGCGGCGGAACAGATACGCAGTATTTT. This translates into CSGGTDTQYF.

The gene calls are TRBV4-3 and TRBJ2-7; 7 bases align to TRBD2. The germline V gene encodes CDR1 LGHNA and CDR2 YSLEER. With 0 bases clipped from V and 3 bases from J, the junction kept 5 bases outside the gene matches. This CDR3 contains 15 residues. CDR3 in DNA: TGCGCCAGCAGCCAAGAACCAGCGGGGTACTACGAGCAGTACTTC. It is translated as CASSQEPAGYYEQYF.

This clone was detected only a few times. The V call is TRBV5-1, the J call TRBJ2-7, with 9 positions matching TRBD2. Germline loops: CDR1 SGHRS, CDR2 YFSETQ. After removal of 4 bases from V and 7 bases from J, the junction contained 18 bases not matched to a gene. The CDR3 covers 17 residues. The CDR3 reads CASSEFPRQRGEGEQYF. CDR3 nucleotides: TGCGCCAGCAGCGAGTTCCCCCGGCAGCGGGGGGAAGGGGAGCAGTACTTC. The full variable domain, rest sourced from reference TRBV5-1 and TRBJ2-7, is KAGVTQTPRYLIKTRGQQVTLSCSPISGHRSVSWYQQTPGQGLQFLFEYFSETQRNKGNFPGRFSGRQFSNSRSEMNVSTLELGDSALYLCASSEFPRQRGEGEQYFGPGTRLTVT.

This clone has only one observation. CDR3 protein: CASSLSRAGWGETQYF. The CDR3 nucleotides read TGCGCCAGCAGCCTCTCCCGGGCAGGCTGGGGGGAGACCCAGTACTTC. The chain combines TRBV4-1 with TRBJ2-5; D possibly uses TRBD1 or TRBD2 (5 bases each). CDR1 and CDR2 (germline): MGHRA, YSYEKL. Deletions cut 4 bases from V and 5 bases from J, with 20 bases between. This CDR3 is built from 16 residues.